This T cell receptor (beta chain) was sequenced during a study of T cell repertoires in cytomegalovirus infection. The overall study: The authors relied on CMV epitopes, both recently identified HLA-C-restricted and well-studied HLA-B-restricted. An indication of both CMV infection and matching HLA type came from public TCR beta signatures.

Whole-study results and caveats: HLA-C-restricted, CMV-specific TCR beta clonotypes were dominant ex vivo. Frequencies of public TCR beta families were cumulated, and this identified carriers of CMV plus the relevant HLA.

CDR1 is MNHEY and CDR2 is SVGEGT in the germline V gene. The CDR3 totals 16 residues. V lost 8 bases, J lost 2 bases, and 14 bases stayed unmatched. Note on this clonotype: Its antigen is currently unknown.

TCRdb analysed the reads with MiXCR anew, one entry per CDR3 protein. The repertoire has around 120,000 distinct CDR3 sequences, under 45% of them found once; the top ten carry around 70%. This chain joins TRBV6-2 or TRBV6-3 and TRBJ2-5; 7 positions match TRBD1. Source: CD8+ T cells from cultured PBMCs, taken from culture after CMV antigen stimulation. This clonotype originated in a human donor in good health (CMV status not recorded). Some clones in this sample may be carry-over from other donors' samples. The DNA for the CDR3 is TGTGCCAGCTGGGAGAGGGACAGCCTCCTTCAAGAGACCCAGTACTTC. It encodes CASWERDSLLQETQYF.